Listed below are T cell receptor beta chains from one sample, sequenced in a study of T cell changes during pregnancy in multiple sclerosis. The table came from immunoSEQ multiplex PCR; TCRdb's copy has only in-frame clones and leaves some out. The table shows tens of thousands of clones, with about 89% occurring only once. Source: CD8+ T cells from peripheral blood mononuclear cells, taken in the second trimester of pregnancy. Source of these receptors: a female donor with multiple sclerosis, enrolled in a pregnancy study. Both conserved end residues are part of each CDR3. D genes are given only for firm matches. Only some rows state a clone size, as once, few, many or a class for expanded clones.

abundance	v_gene	j_gene	d_gene	CDR3aa	CDR3nt
medium-sized	TRBV7-9	TRBJ1-5	TRBD1	CASSPTGAGDQPQHF	TGTGCCAGCAGCCCGACAGGGGCCGGGGATCAGCCCCAGCATTTT
NA	TRBV6-1	TRBJ1-4	NA	CASSEGGSNEKLFF	TGTGCCAGCAGTGAGGGGGGTTCTAATGAAAAACTGTTTTTT
NA	TRBV27	TRBJ2-5	NA	CASSLSWGVETQYF	TGTGCCAGCAGTTTATCCTGGGGGGTCGAGACCCAGTACTTC
NA	TRBV20-1	TRBJ2-1	NA	CSAPLYNEQFF	TGCAGTGCCCCCCTATACAATGAGCAGTTCTTC
NA	TRBV19	TRBJ2-7	NA	CASSMYGGPYEQYF	TGTGCCAGTAGTATGTATGGCGGGCCCTACGAGCAGTACTTC
NA	TRBV2	TRBJ2-3	TRBD1	CASSGTGGVRTDTQYF	TGTGCCAGCAGCGGGACAGGGGGCGTTAGGACAGATACGCAGTATTTT
NA	TRBV2	TRBJ1-1	TRBD1	CASSVYRGQAWGTEAFF	TGTGCCAGCAGTGTGTACAGGGGGCAGGCCTGGGGCACTGAAGCTTTCTTT
NA	TRBV27	TRBJ2-7	TRBD1	CASSSFLTGVGEQYF	TGTGCCAGCAGTTCCTTCCTGACAGGGGTTGGCGAGCAGTACTTC
NA	TRBV2	TRBJ1-1	NA	CASSEIRNTEAFF	TGTGCCAGCAGTGAAATCCGGAACACTGAAGCTTTCTTT
NA	TRBV9	TRBJ2-2	TRBD2	CASSGVAGGNTGELFF	TGTGCCAGCAGCGGTGTAGCGGGAGGGAACACCGGGGAGCTGTTTTTT
few	TRBV7-9	TRBJ2-7	NA	CASSLAGGEQYF	TGTGCCAGCAGCTTAGCCGGAGGCGAGCAGTACTTC
NA	TRBV30	TRBJ1-1	TRBD1	CAWSVGDRHTEAFF	TGTGCCTGGAGTGTAGGGGACAGACACACTGAAGCTTTCTTT
NA	TRBV28	TRBJ1-5	NA	CASSLFRVQPQHF	TGTGCCAGCAGTTTGTTCAGGGTTCAGCCCCAGCATTTT
NA	TRBV7-3	TRBJ2-3	TRBD2	CASSLIAGGSDTQYF	TGTGCCAGCAGCTTAATAGCGGGAGGCTCAGATACGCAGTATTTT
NA	TRBV6-1	TRBJ2-1	TRBD1	CASSGETGGLNEQFF	TGTGCCAGCAGTGGGGAGACAGGGGGCCTAAATGAGCAGTTCTTC
NA	TRBV29-1	TRBJ1-6	TRBD1	CSVGTGEDSPLHF	TGCAGCGTTGGGACAGGGGAGGATTCACCCCTCCACTTT
NA	TRBV13	TRBJ1-3	NA	CASSHRHLSGNTIYF	TGTGCCAGCAGCCACCGACATCTCTCTGGAAACACCATATATTTT
NA	TRBV25-1	TRBJ2-7	NA	CASSEGSGYEQYF	TGTGCCAGCAGTGAGGGGAGCGGTTACGAGCAGTACTTC
NA	TRBV29-1	TRBJ1-2	NA	CSVEQGSNYGYTF	TGCAGCGTTGAACAGGGATCTAACTATGGCTACACCTTC
NA	TRBV19	TRBJ2-2	NA	CATLTDTGELFF	TGTGCCACCCTGACAGACACCGGGGAGCTGTTTTTT
NA	TRBV21-1	TRBJ1-6	NA	CASSKIDWGQRRSPLHF	TGTGCCAGCAGCAAAATTGATTGGGGGCAGAGGCGGTCACCCCTCCACTTT
NA	TRBV6-5	TRBJ1-4	TRBD1	CASSYYQGANEKLFF	TGTGCCAGCAGTTATTATCAGGGGGCTAATGAAAAACTGTTTTTT
NA	TRBV7-2	TRBJ2-2	TRBD2	CASSLSSGRAGTGELFF	TGTGCCAGCAGCTTGTCTAGCGGGAGGGCCGGTACCGGGGAGCTGTTTTTT
NA	TRBV5-1	TRBJ2-1	TRBD2	CASQWTSGGDEQFF	TGCGCCAGCCAATGGACTAGCGGGGGAGATGAGCAGTTCTTC
NA	TRBV5-1	TRBJ2-7	NA	CASSLAGGLYEQYF	TGCGCCAGCAGCTTGGCCGGGGGTCTCTACGAGCAGTACTTC
NA	TRBV4-3	TRBJ2-1	NA	CASSQEWGAASREQFF	TGCGCCAGCAGCCAAGAATGGGGCGCTGCCTCCCGCGAGCAGTTCTTC
NA	TRBV18	TRBJ1-1	TRBD1	CASSPRQGPQGAFF	TGTGCCAGCTCACCACGACAGGGGCCTCAAGGGGCTTTCTTT
NA	TRBV7-7	TRBJ2-5	NA	CASSSTVQETQYF	TGTGCCAGCAGCTCGACAGTCCAAGAGACCCAGTACTTC
NA	TRBV28	TRBJ2-5	NA	CASSSDYDKETQYF	TGTGCCAGCAGTTCAGACTACGATAAAGAGACCCAGTACTTC
NA	TRBV13	TRBJ2-1	NA	CASSPERGNEQFF	TGTGCCAGCAGCCCGGAGAGGGGGAATGAGCAGTTCTTC
NA	TRBV4-1	TRBJ1-2	NA	CASSQDHTLYGYTF	TGCGCCAGCAGCCAAGATCACACCCTCTATGGCTACACCTTC
NA	TRBV27	TRBJ2-2	TRBD1	CASSFDRGTGELFF	TGTGCCAGCAGTTTTGACAGGGGCACCGGGGAGCTGTTTTTT
NA	TRBV10-2	TRBJ2-7	TRBD2	CASGTRDVVEQYF	TGCGCCAGCGGGACTAGGGATGTGGTTGAGCAGTACTTC
few	TRBV27	TRBJ1-2	TRBD1	CASSLSGTVYGYTF	TGTGCCAGCAGTTTATCAGGGACAGTTTATGGCTACACCTTC
NA	TRBV6-5	TRBJ1-4	TRBD1	CASSRGQGYEKLFF	TGTGCCAGCAGCCGGGGACAGGGGTATGAAAAACTGTTTTTT
NA	TRBV7-9	TRBJ2-7	TRBD1	CASSDRGSYEQYF	TGTGCCAGCAGCGACAGGGGGAGCTACGAGCAGTACTTC
NA	TRBV28	TRBJ2-3	NA	CASSPPEGAHDTQYF	TGTGCCAGCAGTCCACCGGAGGGCGCTCATGATACGCAGTATTTT
NA	TRBV7-9	TRBJ2-3	TRBD1	CASSAGTENTDTQYF	TGTGCCAGCAGCGCCGGGACAGAAAACACAGATACGCAGTATTTT
NA	TRBV15	TRBJ1-6	TRBD1	CATSRDNRGNSPLHF	TGTGCCACCAGCAGAGATAACAGGGGAAATTCACCCCTCCACTTT
NA	TRBV4-1	TRBJ1-5	TRBD1	CASSYRTGEDQPQHF	TGCGCCAGCAGTTACAGGACAGGGGAGGATCAGCCCCAGCATTTT
NA	TRBV7-7	TRBJ2-2	NA	CASSPGIVTGELFF	TGTGCTAGCAGCCCCGGGATTGTCACCGGGGAGCTGTTTTTT
NA	TRBV6-4	TRBJ1-1	NA	CASSQGKNTEAFF	TGTGCCAGCAGTCAGGGAAAGAACACTGAAGCTTTCTTT